Listed here are 27 T cell receptor beta chains from one sample, sequenced in a study of blood T cells in healthy people across ages. Then a second PCR, running roughly 7 to 11 cycles, was carried out with a sample-barcoded 5' primer and a J-beta primer mix. TCRdb reanalysed the 5' RACE reads using MiXCR and keeps one entry per CDR3 protein. In the table there are approximately 800,000 distinct CDR3 sequences, 45% to 70% of which are singletons. The sample taken for sequencing was blood. The receptors derive from a man in his forties in good health.

This clonotype was counted only a few times. The CDR3 region is CASSWGGGINEQYF. CDR3 DNA sequence: TGTGCCAGCAGCTGGGGCGGGGGGATTAACGAGCAGTACTTC. This rearrangement joins TRBV5-6 to TRBJ2-7, with 8 nucleotides matching TRBD2. The CDR3 has 14 residues. The V segment lost 3 bases and the J segment 5 bases; nucleotides outside the gene matches: 7. Looked up from germline, CDR1 is SGHDT and CDR2 is YYEEEE.

The DNA for the CDR3 is TGCGCCAGCAGCTTGGGGACAGGGGCGGTCTATGGCTACACCTTC. It translates to CASSLGTGAVYGYTF. The gene calls are TRBV5-1 and TRBJ1-2; TRBD1 matches at 9 bases. Germline values: CDR1 SGHRS, CDR2 YFSETQ. CDR3 length equals 15 residues. J lost 4 bases, V lost 0 bases, and 4 bases had no gene match.

This clonotype occurred a few times. This rearrangement joins TRBV7-2 to TRBJ2-1, with 10 bases identical to TRBD2. CDR1 SGHTA and CDR2 FQGNSA come from the germline V gene. V dropped 0 bases and J dropped 3; count of bases not matched to a gene: 2. The CDR3 is made up of 16 amino acids. This chain's CDR3 is CASSLATSGYYNEQFF. CDR3 bases: TGTGCCAGCAGCTTAGCGACTAGCGGGTACTACAATGAGCAGTTCTTC.

This clonotype was found a few times. The rearrangement joins TRBV28 to TRBJ2-5, with D unresolved. Germline-derived CDR1 and CDR2 are MDHEN and SYDVKM. This CDR3 contains 14 residues. V lost 5 bases and J 7 bases, leaving 17 bases between the germline ends. The chain's CDR3 is CASSLSDRPGTQYF. The CDR3, as DNA: TGTGCCAGCAGTCTCTCCGACCGCCCGGGGACCCAGTACTTC.

The CDR3 sequence: CASSLNRGRHDNEQYF. The CDR3 DNA sequence: TGCGCCAGCAGCTTGAACCGCGGGCGGCACGACAATGAGCAGTACTTC. The rearrangement links TRBV5-1 to TRBJ2-5, with D perhaps TRBD2 (5 bases). From germline, CDR1 is SGHRS and CDR2 YFSETQ. Trimming removed 1 base at V and 11 bases at J, with 24 bases between. The CDR3 loop spans 16 amino acids.

A few counts support this clonotype. The chain is built from TRBV28 and TRBJ2-4; TRBD2 matches at 8 bases. The closer fit of TRBJ2-7 to the DNA end suggests the J call may be wrong. Germline loops: CDR1 MDHEN, CDR2 SYDVKM. The CDR3 spans 16 residues. CDR3 residues: CASSLPGGSGSDEQYF. The CDR3 DNA reads TGTGCCAGCAGTTTACCGGGCGGGAGCGGGAGCGACGAGCAGTACTTC.

The V and J genes are TRBV24-1 and TRBJ2-7; 10 bases map to TRBD1. Germline assignment: CDR1 KGHDR and CDR2 SFDVKD. The CDR3 is 15 amino acids. The ends lost 3 bases at V and 0 bases at J; junction bases unmatched: 1. CDR3 region: CATSDGTGASYEQYF. CDR3 coding DNA: TGTGCCACCAGTGATGGGACAGGGGCCTCCTACGAGCAGTACTTC.

CDR3 nucleotides: TGTGCCAGCAGCTTGGACATTGGCTCTGGGGCCAACGTCCTGACTTTC. Translated, it gives CASSLDIGSGANVLTF. The chain employs TRBV7-2 and TRBJ2-6, with D possibly matching TRBD1 (5 bases). In germline, CDR1 is SGHTA, CDR2 FQGNSA. This CDR3 has 16 amino acids. The V end was cut by 3 bases, the J end by 0 bases, with 9 bases between. The variable domain in full, with the rest retrieved from reference TRBV7-2 and TRBJ2-6, is GAGVSQSPSNKVTEKGKDVELRCDPISGHTALYWYRQSLGQGLEFLIYFQGNSAPDKSGLPSDRFSAERTGGSVSTLTIQRTQQEDSAVYLCASSLDIGSGANVLTFGAGSRLTVL.

The genes are TRBV20-1 and TRBJ2-3, with no clear D. The CDR3 is 16 residues long. Trimming stripped 0 bases from V and 0 bases from J, with 13 bases between. CDR1 and CDR2 (germline): DFQATT, SNEGSKA (reference sequence). The DNA of the CDR3 is TGCAGTGCTAGAGAGTTGGCGTCAGTTAGCACAGATACGCAGTATTTT. Encoded protein: CSARELASVSTDTQYF.

This clonotype was seen once. The chain has TRBV15 and TRBJ2-6; D is unresolved. V was shortened by 8 bases and J by 4 bases, with 6 bases between the two germline ends. Germline loops: CDR1 LNHNV, CDR2 YYDKDF (reference sequence). This CDR3 contains 12 residues. The CDR3 spells CATDAGANVLTF. CDR3 coding DNA: TGTGCCACCGACGCCGGGGCCAACGTCCTGACTTTC.

The chain has TRBV3-1 and TRBJ1-2, with D unclear. The CDR3 sequence is 11 residues long. Germline CDR1 reads LGHDT; CDR2 reads YNNKEL (reference sequence). Trimming took 3 bases from V and 4 from J, leaving 3 bases between them. CDR3 region: CASSHGYGYTF. CDR3 sequence (DNA): TGTGCCAGCAGCCACGGCTATGGCTACACCTTC.

The chain has TRBV20-1 and TRBJ1-2, with TRBD1 matching 7 bases. V was pared by 0 bases and J by 2 bases, with 9 bases of the junction left unmatched. The CDR3 spans 16 residues. The germline V gene has CDR1 DFQATT and CDR2 SNEGSKA (reference sequence). CDR3 DNA sequence: TGCAGTGCTAGAGAAGTTGGGGGACAGCGAAACTATGGCTACACCTTC. Amino acid sequence: CSAREVGGQRNYGYTF.

The V and J genes are TRBV7-3 and TRBJ2-1, with 7 bases lining up with TRBD1. CDR1 is SGHTA and CDR2 is FQGTGA in the germline V gene. The CDR3 covers 14 residues. Unmatched junction bases numbered 9, after V lost 4 bases and J lost 9 bases. Here the CDR3 reads CASSSRTGRVEQFF. The CDR3 bases are TGTGCCAGCAGCTCCCGGACAGGAAGGGTTGAGCAGTTCTTC.

The chain's CDR3 is CSARDLWEETQYF. The CDR3 coding sequence is TGCAGTGCTAGAGATCTTTGGGAAGAGACCCAGTACTTC. The rearrangement links TRBV20-1 to TRBJ2-5; D is ambiguous. CDR1 and CDR2 (germline): DFQATT, SNEGSKA (reference sequence). The length of the CDR3 is 13 residues. V was trimmed by 0 bases and J by 3 bases, leaving 8 bases between them.

This clonotype appeared a few times. The chain has TRBV11-1 and TRBJ1-1, with 7 bases that match TRBD1. After removal of 3 bases from V and 7 bases from J, the junction contained 11 bases not matched to a gene. CDR1 is SGHAT, CDR2 FQDESV, per germline (reference sequence). The CDR3 contains 15 residues. CDR3 in DNA: TGTGCCAGCAGCTTGCCTCAGGGGGAAGTCGTTGAAGCTTTCTTT. This translates into CASSLPQGEVVEAFF.

This clonotype was detected a few times. This chain joins TRBV5-1 and TRBJ2-4; D might be TRBD2 (6 bases). The germline gives CDR1 SGHRS, CDR2 YFSETQ. The CDR3 runs to 14 residues. V dropped 4 bases and J dropped 4 bases, with 12 bases sitting between them. The DNA for the CDR3 is TGCGCCAGCAGCGTCGGACTACAAAAAAACATTCAGTACTTC. It is translated as CASSVGLQKNIQYF.

The chain joins TRBV15 to TRBJ2-1; tentatively, D is TRBD1 or TRBD2 (6 bases each). The germline V and J ends were trimmed by 3 bases and 2 bases, with 11 bases remaining between them. The CDR3 has 15 residues. Germline values: CDR1 LNHNV, CDR2 YYDKDF (reference sequence). CDR3 sequence: CATSSPGGTYNEQFF. Written as DNA, the CDR3 is TGTGCCACCAGCAGTCCCGGGGGCACCTACAATGAGCAGTTCTTC.

The genes are TRBV21-1 and TRBJ2-1. TRBV21-1 is deemed a pseudogene. CDR3 length: 14 residues. This CDR3 reads CASSKVANHNEQFF. The CDR3 coding sequence is TGTGCCAGCAGCAAGGTTGCAAATCACAATGAGCAGTTCTTC.

The V call is TRBV7-2, the J call TRBJ2-4; 7 nucleotides match TRBD2. Matching the DNA end better, TRBJ2-7 makes the J call doubtful. Germline loops: CDR1 SGHTA, CDR2 FQGNSA. The CDR3 has 17 residues. The DNA for the CDR3 is TGTGCCAGCAGCTTAGCGACAAGTATGGGGGGGTCGGACGAGCAGTACTTC. This codes for CASSLATSMGGSDEQYF.

The genes are TRBV28 and TRBJ1-1, with a possible D match to TRBD1 (5 bases). Trimming took off 8 bases at V and 2 bases at J, with 9 bases between the two ends. This CDR3 comprises 12 residues. Germline-derived CDR1 and CDR2 are MDHEN and SYDVKM. The CDR3 loop is CASDTGNTEAFF. DNA of the CDR3: TGTGCCAGCGATACAGGAAACACTGAAGCTTTCTTT.

The chain recombines TRBV4-2 with TRBJ1-5; D gene uncertain. This CDR3 is built from 13 residues. The germline V gene encodes CDR1 LGHNA and CDR2 YNFKEQ. Deletions cut 5 bases from V and 1 base from J, with 6 bases between. Written as DNA, the CDR3 is TGTGCCAGCAGCGAACAGAGCAATCAGCCCCAGCATTTT. The encoded protein is CASSEQSNQPQHF.

The chain is built from TRBV28 and TRBJ2-1; D assignment may be TRBD1 or TRBD2 (5 bases each). Germline loops: CDR1 MDHEN, CDR2 SYDVKM. This CDR3 has 11 amino acids. Trimming stripped 5 bases from V and 11 bases from J, with 10 bases between. The CDR3 nucleotides are TGTGCCAGCAGTGCCCGGGACCAGCAGTTCTTC. This codes for CASSARDQQFF.

This chain links TRBV5-1 with TRBJ1-6, with D possibly matching TRBD1 (6 bases). The V end was cut by 5 bases, the J end by 7 bases, with 16 bases between. The germline V gene encodes CDR1 SGHRS and CDR2 YFSETQ. There are 15 residues in the CDR3. CDR3 DNA sequence: TGCGCCAGCAGTGAGGGAGGGCAGGGGAATTCACCCCTCCACTTT. The encoded protein is CASSEGGQGNSPLHF. The full variable domain, completed using reference TRBV5-1 and TRBJ1-6, is KAGVTQTPRYLIKTRGQQVTLSCSPISGHRSVSWYQQTPGQGLQFLFEYFSETQRNKGNFPGRFSGRQFSNSRSEMNVSTLELGDSALYLCASSEGGQGNSPLHFGNGTRLTVT.

The J gene is TRBJ1-6, the V gene TRBV3-1; 9 bases map to TRBD1. V gave up 1 base and J gave up 10 bases; unmatched junction bases: 2. The CDR3 has 14 residues. Germline V gene lookup returns CDR1 LGHDT and CDR2 YNNKEL (reference sequence). The CDR3 bases are TGTGCCAGCAGCCAAGGGGACAGGGCCTCACCCCTCCACTTT. Translating gives CASSQGDRASPLHF. The full variable domain, completed using reference TRBV3-1 and TRBJ1-6, is DTAVSQTPKYLVTQMGNDKSIKCEQNLGHDTMYWYKQDSKKFLKIMFSYNNKELIINETVPNRFSPKSPDKAHLNLHINSLELGDSAVYFCASSQGDRASPLHFGNGTRLTVT.

V and J are TRBV15 and TRBJ2-7, with no clear D. There are 13 residues in the CDR3. Per germline, CDR1 LNHNV and CDR2 YYDKDF (reference sequence). Trimming pared 0 bases from V and 4 bases from J, leaving 7 bases between. CDR3: CATSRDTAYEQYF. The CDR3 DNA reads as TGTGCCACCAGCAGAGATACTGCGTACGAGCAGTACTTC. Based on the CDR3 plus reference TRBV15 and TRBJ2-7, the full variable domain is DAMVIQNPRYQVTQFGKPVTLSCSQTLNHNVMYWYQQKSSQAPKLLFHYYDKDFNNEADTPDNFQSRRPNTSFCFLDIRSPGLGDTAMYLCATSRDTAYEQYFGPGTRLTVT.

This sequence joins TRBV28 and TRBJ2-5; weak D call: TRBD1 (6 bases). Germline CDR1 MDHEN, CDR2 SYDVKM. This CDR3 has 15 amino acids. V was shortened by 2 bases and J by 4 bases, with 14 bases between the two germline ends. The CDR3 DNA reads TGTGCCAGCAGTTTAATTTGGGGGCCAGGAGAGACCCAGTACTTC. Encoded protein: CASSLIWGPGETQYF.

This clonotype occurred once. The chain uses TRBV20-1 and TRBJ2-1; TRBD2 is a possible D gene (6 bases). V was cut by 3 bases and J by 7 bases, with 19 bases left in between. The CDR3 is 15 amino acids. Germline V gives CDR1 DFQATT, CDR2 SNEGSKA (reference sequence). CDR3: CSARSLQRVLNEQFF. DNA of the CDR3: TGCAGTGCTAGGTCCCTCCAGCGGGTTTTGAATGAGCAGTTCTTC.